This T cell receptor (beta chain) stems from a study of blood T cell repertoires in COVID-19. Overall study context: The United States, Italy and Spain supplied acute and convalescent COVID-19 samples. The cDNA or gDNA used as material had been derived from T cells, B-cell-depleted T cells, or PBMCs.

The CDR3 is 16 amino acids. Trimming cost V 6 bases and J 0 bases; bases outside gene matches: 8. Germline CDR1 and CDR2: SNHLY and FYNNEI. Original processing notes: Amplification of reference gene primers provided the estimated nucleated cell counts. The repertoire was sequenced with immunoSEQ multiplex PCR; TCRdb's copy has only in-frame clones and lacks some. That table gives V, J and clone size, and the DNA gave D and trimming. The table has 240,000 or so clones, 88% seen once. The sequence was obtained from a woman under 40 with acute or convalescent COVID-19. Sequenced sample: peripheral blood. The chain carries TRBV2 and TRBJ1-3; 7 bases map to TRBD1. CDR3 loop: CASRSGTAISGNTIYF. The CDR3 DNA reads as TGTGCCAGCAGGAGTGGGACAGCAATCTCTGGAAACACCATATATTTT.